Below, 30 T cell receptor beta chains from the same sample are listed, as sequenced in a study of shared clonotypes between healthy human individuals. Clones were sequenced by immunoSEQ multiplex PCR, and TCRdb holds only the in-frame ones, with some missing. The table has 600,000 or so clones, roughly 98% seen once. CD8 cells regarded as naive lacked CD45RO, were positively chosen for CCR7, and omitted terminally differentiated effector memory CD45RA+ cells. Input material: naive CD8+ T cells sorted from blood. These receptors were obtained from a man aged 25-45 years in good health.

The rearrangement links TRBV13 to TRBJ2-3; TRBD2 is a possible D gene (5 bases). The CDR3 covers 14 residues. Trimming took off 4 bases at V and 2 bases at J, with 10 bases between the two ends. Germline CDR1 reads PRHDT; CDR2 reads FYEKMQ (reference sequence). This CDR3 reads CASSSRRSTDTQYF. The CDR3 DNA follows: TGTGCCAGCAGCTCACGGAGGTCCACAGATACGCAGTATTTT.

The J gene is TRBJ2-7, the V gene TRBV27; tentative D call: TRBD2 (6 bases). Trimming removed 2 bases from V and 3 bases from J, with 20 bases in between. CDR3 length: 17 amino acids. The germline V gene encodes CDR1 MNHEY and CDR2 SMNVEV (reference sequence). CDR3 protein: CASSLLVGAGASYEQYF. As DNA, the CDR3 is TGTGCCAGCAGTTTACTTGTTGGAGCGGGCGCTAGCTACGAGCAGTACTTC.

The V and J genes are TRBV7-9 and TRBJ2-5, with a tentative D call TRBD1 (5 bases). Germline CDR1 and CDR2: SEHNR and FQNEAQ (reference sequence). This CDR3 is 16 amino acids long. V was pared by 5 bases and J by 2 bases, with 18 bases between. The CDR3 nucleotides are TGTGCCAGCAGCCGCCGAGATAGGGGAAGGCAAGAGACCCAGTACTTC. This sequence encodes CASSRRDRGRQETQYF. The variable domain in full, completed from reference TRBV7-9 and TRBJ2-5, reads DTGVSQNPRHKITKRGQNVTFRCDPISEHNRLYWYRQTLGQGPEFLTYFQNEAQLEKSRLLSDRFSAERPKGSFSTLEIQRTEQGDSAMYLCASSRRDRGRQETQYFGPGTRLLVL.

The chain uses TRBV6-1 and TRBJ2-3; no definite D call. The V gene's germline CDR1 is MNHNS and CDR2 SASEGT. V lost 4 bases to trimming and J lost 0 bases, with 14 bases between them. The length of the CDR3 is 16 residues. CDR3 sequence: CASSGKSRASTDTQYF. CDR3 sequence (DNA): TGTGCCAGCAGTGGAAAAAGCAGAGCTAGCACAGATACGCAGTATTTT.

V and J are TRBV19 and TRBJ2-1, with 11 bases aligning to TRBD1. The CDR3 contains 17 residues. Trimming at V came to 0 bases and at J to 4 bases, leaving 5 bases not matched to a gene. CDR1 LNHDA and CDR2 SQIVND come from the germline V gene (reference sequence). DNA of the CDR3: TGTGCCAGTAGTATAGACAGGACAGGGGGCCTTTACAATGAGCAGTTCTTC. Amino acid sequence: CASSIDRTGGLYNEQFF.

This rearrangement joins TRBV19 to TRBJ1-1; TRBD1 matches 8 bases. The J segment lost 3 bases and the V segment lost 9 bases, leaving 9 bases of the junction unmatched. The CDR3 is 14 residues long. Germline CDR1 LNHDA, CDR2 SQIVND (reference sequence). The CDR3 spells CASRDRGPYTEAFF. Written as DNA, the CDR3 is TGTGCCAGCAGAGACAGGGGTCCGTACACTGAAGCTTTCTTT.

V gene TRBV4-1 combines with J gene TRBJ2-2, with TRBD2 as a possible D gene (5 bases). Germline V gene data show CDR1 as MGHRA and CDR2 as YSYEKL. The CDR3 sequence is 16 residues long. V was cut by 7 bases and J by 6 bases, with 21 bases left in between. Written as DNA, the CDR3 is TGCGCCAGCACCATATATGGGAGCCCCTCAGCCGGGGAGCTGTTTTTT. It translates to CASTIYGSPSAGELFF.

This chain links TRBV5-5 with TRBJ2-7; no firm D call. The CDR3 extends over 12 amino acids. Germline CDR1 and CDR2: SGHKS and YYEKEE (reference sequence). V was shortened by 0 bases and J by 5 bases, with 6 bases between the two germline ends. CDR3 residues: CASSLVGNEQYF. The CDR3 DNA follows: TGTGCCAGCAGCTTGGTGGGGAACGAGCAGTACTTC.

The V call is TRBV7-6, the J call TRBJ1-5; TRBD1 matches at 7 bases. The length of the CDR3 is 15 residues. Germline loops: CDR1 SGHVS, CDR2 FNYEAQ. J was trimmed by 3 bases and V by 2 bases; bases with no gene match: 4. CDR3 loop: CASSLSTGINQPQHF. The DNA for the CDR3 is TGTGCCAGCAGCTTATCGACAGGGATCAATCAGCCCCAGCATTTT.

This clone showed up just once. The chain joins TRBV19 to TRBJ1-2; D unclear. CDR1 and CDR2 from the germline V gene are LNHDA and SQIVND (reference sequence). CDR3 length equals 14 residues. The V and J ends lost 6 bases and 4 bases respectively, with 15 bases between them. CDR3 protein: CASRPDTERYGYTF. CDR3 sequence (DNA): TGTGCCAGTAGGCCCGACACGGAGCGCTATGGCTACACCTTC.

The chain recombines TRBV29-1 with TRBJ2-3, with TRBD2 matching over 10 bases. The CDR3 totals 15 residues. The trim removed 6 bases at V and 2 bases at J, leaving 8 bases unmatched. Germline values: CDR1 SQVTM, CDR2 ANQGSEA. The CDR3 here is CSVGGTSAYTDTQYF. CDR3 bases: TGCAGCGTCGGCGGGACTAGCGCGTACACAGATACGCAGTATTTT.

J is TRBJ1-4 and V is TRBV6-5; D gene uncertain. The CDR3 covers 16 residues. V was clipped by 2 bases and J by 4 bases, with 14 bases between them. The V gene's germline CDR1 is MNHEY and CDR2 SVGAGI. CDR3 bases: TGTGCCAGCAGTTACAAGGGAGTGGGCTTTAATGAAAAACTGTTTTTT. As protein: CASSYKGVGFNEKLFF.

The CDR3 nucleotides read TGCAGCGTTGAAGGGGTAGCGGTGGATACGCAGTATTTT. It codes for CSVEGVAVDTQYF. The chain employs TRBV29-1 and TRBJ2-3, with D possibly being TRBD2 (6 bases). This CDR3 has 13 amino acids. The V gene lost 1 base and the J gene lost 6 bases, with 11 bases spanning the gap. In germline, CDR1 is SQVTM, CDR2 ANQGSEA.

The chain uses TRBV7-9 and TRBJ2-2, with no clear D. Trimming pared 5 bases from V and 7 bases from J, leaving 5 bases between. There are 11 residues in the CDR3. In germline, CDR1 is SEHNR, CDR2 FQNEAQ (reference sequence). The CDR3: CASSLYGELFF. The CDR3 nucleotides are TGTGCCAGCAGCCTGTACGGGGAGCTGTTTTTT.

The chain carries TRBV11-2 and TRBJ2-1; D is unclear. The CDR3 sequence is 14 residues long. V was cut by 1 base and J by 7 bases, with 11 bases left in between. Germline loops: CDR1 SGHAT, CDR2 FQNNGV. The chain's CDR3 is CASSLANSFNEQFF. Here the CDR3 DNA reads TGTGCCAGCAGCTTAGCAAACTCCTTTAATGAGCAGTTCTTC. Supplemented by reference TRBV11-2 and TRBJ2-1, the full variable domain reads EAGVAQSPRYKIIEKRQSVAFWCNPISGHATLYWYQQILGQGPKLLIQFQNNGVVDDSQLPKDRFSAERLKGVDSTLKIQPAKLEDSAVYLCASSLANSFNEQFFGPGTRLTVL.

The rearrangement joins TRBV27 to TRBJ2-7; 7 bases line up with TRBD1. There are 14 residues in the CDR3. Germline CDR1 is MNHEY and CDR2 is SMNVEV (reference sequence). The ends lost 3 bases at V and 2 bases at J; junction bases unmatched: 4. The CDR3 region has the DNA TGTGCCAGCAGTTTCCGGGACAGCCCCTACGAGCAGTACTTC. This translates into CASSFRDSPYEQYF.

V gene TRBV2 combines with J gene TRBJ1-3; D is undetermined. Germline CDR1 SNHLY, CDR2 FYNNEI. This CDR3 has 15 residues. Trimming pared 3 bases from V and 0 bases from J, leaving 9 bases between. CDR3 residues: CASSDGLNSGNTIYF. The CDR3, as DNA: TGTGCCAGCAGTGATGGACTAAACTCTGGAAACACCATATATTTT.

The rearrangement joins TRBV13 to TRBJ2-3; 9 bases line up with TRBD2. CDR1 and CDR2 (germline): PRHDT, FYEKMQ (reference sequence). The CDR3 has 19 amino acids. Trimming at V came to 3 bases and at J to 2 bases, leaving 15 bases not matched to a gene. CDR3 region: CASSFQPGTSSAYTDTQYF. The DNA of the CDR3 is TGTGCCAGCAGCTTCCAACCTGGGACTAGCTCTGCCTACACAGATACGCAGTATTTT.

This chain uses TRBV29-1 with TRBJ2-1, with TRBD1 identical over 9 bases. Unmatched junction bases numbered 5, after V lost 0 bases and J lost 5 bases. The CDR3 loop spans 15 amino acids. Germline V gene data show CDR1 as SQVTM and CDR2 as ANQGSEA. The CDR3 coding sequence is TGCAGCGTTGAAGATCTGCGGACAGGGGACAATGAGCAGTTCTTC. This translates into CSVEDLRTGDNEQFF.

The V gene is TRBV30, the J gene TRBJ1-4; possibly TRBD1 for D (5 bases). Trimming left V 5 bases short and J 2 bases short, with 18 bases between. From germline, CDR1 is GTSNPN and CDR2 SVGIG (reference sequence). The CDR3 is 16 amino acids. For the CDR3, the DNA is TGTGCCTGGTCCCCCGGCAGGGTGGCGACTAATGAAAAACTGTTTTTT. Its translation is CAWSPGRVATNEKLFF.

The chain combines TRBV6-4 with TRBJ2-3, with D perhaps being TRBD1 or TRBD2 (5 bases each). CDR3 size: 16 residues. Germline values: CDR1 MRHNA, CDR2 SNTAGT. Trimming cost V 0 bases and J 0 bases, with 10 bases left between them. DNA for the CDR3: TGTGCCAGCAGTGACTCGAATCGGGACAGCACAGATACGCAGTATTTT. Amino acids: CASSDSNRDSTDTQYF.

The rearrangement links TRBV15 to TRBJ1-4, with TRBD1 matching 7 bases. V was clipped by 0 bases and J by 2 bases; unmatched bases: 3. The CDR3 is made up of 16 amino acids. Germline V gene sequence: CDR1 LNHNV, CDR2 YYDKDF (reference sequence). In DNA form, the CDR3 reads TGTGCCACCAGCAGAGATGAGGGGGCTACTAATGAAAAACTGTTTTTT. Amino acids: CATSRDEGATNEKLFF. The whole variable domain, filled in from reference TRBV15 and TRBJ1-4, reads DAMVIQNPRYQVTQFGKPVTLSCSQTLNHNVMYWYQQKSSQAPKLLFHYYDKDFNNEADTPDNFQSRRPNTSFCFLDIRSPGLGDTAMYLCATSRDEGATNEKLFFGSGTQLSVL.

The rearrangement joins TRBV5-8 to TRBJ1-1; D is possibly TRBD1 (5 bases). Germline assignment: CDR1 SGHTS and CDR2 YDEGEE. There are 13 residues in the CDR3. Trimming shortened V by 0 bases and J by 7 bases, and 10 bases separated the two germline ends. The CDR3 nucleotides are TGTGCCAGCAGCTTGGTCAGGGTTAGTGAAGCTTTCTTT. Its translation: CASSLVRVSEAFF. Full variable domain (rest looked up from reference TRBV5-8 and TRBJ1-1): EAGVTQSPTHLIKTRGQQATLRCSPISGHTSVYWYQQALGLGLQFLLWYDEGEERNRGNFPPRFSGRQFPNYSSELNVNALELEDSALYLCASSLVRVSEAFFGQGTRLTVV.

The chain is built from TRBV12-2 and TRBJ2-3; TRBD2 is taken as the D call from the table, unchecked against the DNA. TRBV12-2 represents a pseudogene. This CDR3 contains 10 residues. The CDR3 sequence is CASLSDTQYF. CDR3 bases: TGTGCAAGCCTATCAGATACGCAGTATTTT.

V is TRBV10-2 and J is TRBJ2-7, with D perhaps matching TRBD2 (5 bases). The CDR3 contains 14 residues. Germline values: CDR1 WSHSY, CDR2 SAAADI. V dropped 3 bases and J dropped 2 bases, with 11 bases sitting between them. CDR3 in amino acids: CASSEDTRAYEQYF. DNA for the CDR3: TGCGCCAGCAGTGAAGATACTAGGGCCTACGAGCAGTACTTC.

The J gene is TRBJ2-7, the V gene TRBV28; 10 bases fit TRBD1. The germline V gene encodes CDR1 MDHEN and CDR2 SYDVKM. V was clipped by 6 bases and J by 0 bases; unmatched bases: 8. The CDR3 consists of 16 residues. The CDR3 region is CASSPDRGLLSYEQYF. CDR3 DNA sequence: TGTGCCAGCAGCCCAGACAGGGGGCTCCTCTCCTACGAGCAGTACTTC.

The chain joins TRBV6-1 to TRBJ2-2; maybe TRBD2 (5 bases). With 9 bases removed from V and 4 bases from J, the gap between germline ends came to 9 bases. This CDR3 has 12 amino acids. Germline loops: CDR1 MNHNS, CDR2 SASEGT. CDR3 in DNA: TGTGCCAGGGGGAGTCCCACCGGGGAGCTGTTTTTT. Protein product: CARGSPTGELFF.

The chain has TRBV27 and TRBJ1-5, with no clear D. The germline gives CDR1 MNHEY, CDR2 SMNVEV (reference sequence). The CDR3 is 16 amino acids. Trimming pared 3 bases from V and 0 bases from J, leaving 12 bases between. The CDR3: CASSFGGRYSNQPQHF. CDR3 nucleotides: TGTGCCAGCAGTTTTGGAGGGCGTTATAGCAATCAGCCCCAGCATTTT.

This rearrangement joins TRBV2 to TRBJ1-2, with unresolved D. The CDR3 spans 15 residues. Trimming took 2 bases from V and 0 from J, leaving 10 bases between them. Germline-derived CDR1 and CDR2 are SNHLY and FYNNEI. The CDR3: CASSERLLTNYGYTF. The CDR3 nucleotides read TGTGCCAGCAGTGAACGACTGTTGACTAACTATGGCTACACCTTC.

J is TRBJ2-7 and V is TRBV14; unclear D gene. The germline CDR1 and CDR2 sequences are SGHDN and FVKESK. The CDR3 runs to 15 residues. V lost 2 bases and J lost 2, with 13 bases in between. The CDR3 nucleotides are TGTGCCAGCAGCCAAAAGTCGGACGGAACCTACGAGCAGTACTTC. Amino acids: CASSQKSDGTYEQYF.